The 12 T cell receptor beta chains listed next were all sequenced from one sample in a study of technical replicates of blood from a few donors. Generated by immunoSEQ multiplex PCR, the TCRdb table keeps only in-frame clones and is missing some. The data contain roughly 80,000 clones, around 96% of them singletons. Sample: T cells isolated from PBMCs. These TCRs come from a human donor in good health.

V is TRBV15 and J is TRBJ2-5, with 8 bases aligning to TRBD1. Germline V gene sequence: CDR1 LNHNV, CDR2 YYDKDF (reference sequence). This CDR3 has 17 residues. With V trimmed by 0 bases and J by 5 bases, 11 bases remained unmatched. The CDR3 loop is CATSRDLPSTGVETQYF. CDR3 nucleotides: TGTGCCACCAGCAGAGATTTGCCGTCGACAGGGGTTGAGACCCAGTACTTC.

The rearrangement joins TRBV28 to TRBJ2-1; TRBD2 aligns across 14 bases. The germline V gene encodes CDR1 MDHEN and CDR2 SYDVKM. CDR3 length: 17 residues. J lost 7 bases, V lost 6 bases, and 11 bases had no gene match. CDR3 sequence reads: CASSYSTGTSGRNEQFF. The CDR3 DNA follows: TGTGCCAGCAGCTACTCTACCGGGACTAGCGGGAGAAATGAGCAGTTCTTC.

The chain is built from TRBV25-1 and TRBJ2-1, with 8 positions matching TRBD2. The CDR3 length is 15 residues. The germline V gene has CDR1 MGHDK and CDR2 SYGVNS. The trim removed 6 bases at V and 2 bases at J, leaving 6 bases unmatched. In DNA, the CDR3 is TGTGCCAGCAGGCCAGCGGGAGCGACCTACAATGAGCAGTTCTTC. Translated, it gives CASRPAGATYNEQFF.

This chain uses TRBV30 with TRBJ1-2; 10 bases are a match to TRBD1. This CDR3 comprises 13 residues. From germline, CDR1 is GTSNPN and CDR2 SVGIG (reference sequence). V shed 5 bases, J shed 2 bases, and the junction held 2 bases outside the gene matches. For the CDR3, the DNA is TGTGCCTGGGACAGGGGGCTCAACTATGGCTACACCTTC. Encoded protein: CAWDRGLNYGYTF.

J is TRBJ1-6 and V is TRBV13, with TRBD1 matching over 9 bases. Germline V gene data show CDR1 as PRHDT and CDR2 as FYEKMQ (reference sequence). This CDR3 has 14 residues. With 4 bases clipped from V and 12 bases from J, the junction kept 7 bases outside the gene matches. CDR3 protein: CASSSGQGIKPLHF. The CDR3 nucleotides read TGTGCCAGCAGCTCCGGACAGGGGATAAAACCCCTCCACTTT.

This clone was seen just once. The chain is built from TRBV5-1 and TRBJ2-7, with 7 nucleotides matching TRBD1. The V and J ends lost 0 bases and 3 bases, in that order; junction bases with no gene match: 12. Germline CDR1 and CDR2: SGHRS and YFSETQ. The CDR3 consists of 17 residues. CDR3 region: CASSLARDRQSRYEQYF. CDR3 nucleotide sequence: TGCGCCAGCAGCTTGGCCCGGGACAGACAGTCCCGCTACGAGCAGTACTTC.

The rearrangement links TRBV28 to TRBJ1-4; D is unresolved. The CDR3 consists of 15 residues. The V end lost 6 bases, the J end lost 5 bases, and 16 bases lay between the germline ends. CDR1 and CDR2 from the germline V gene are MDHEN and SYDVKM. For the CDR3, the DNA is TGTGCCAGCAGATTGTCTCCGGTGAGAAATGAAAAACTGTTTTTT. It translates to CASRLSPVRNEKLFF.

This clone has just one count. This chain links TRBV29-1 with TRBJ2-2; 8 positions match TRBD2. This CDR3 spans 15 amino acids. Per the germline V gene, CDR1 is SQVTM and CDR2 is ANQGSEA. Trimming took 3 bases from V and 4 from J; bases not matched to a gene: 7. CDR3 region: CSVDNGGAGTGELFF. The CDR3 DNA sequence: TGCAGCGTTGATAACGGGGGGGCCGGCACCGGGGAGCTGTTTTTT.

J is TRBJ2-7 and V is TRBV4-1; a possible D gene is TRBD2 (6 bases). V was shortened by 0 bases and J by 4 bases, with 13 bases between the two germline ends. This CDR3 region has 15 residues. Germline CDR1 is MGHRA and CDR2 is YSYEKL. The CDR3 DNA reads as TGCGCCAGCAGCCAAGACGGCGCGGGAAGGTACGAGCAGTACTTC. It yields the protein CASSQDGAGRYEQYF.

As concerns this clone: Other DNA sequences of this sample code for an identical CDR3. V is TRBV27 and J is TRBJ2-3, with D unresolved. Germline CDR1 MNHEY, CDR2 SMNVEV (reference sequence). The V end lost 0 bases, the J end lost 4 bases, and 5 bases lay between the germline ends. The CDR3 is made up of 13 amino acids. The chain's CDR3 is CASSLSRADTQYF. Here the CDR3 DNA reads TGTGCCAGCAGTTTATCGCGCGCAGATACGCAGTATTTT.

The chain uses TRBV11-2 and TRBJ1-3; D might be TRBD1 (5 bases). The CDR3 covers 19 residues. Germline V CDR1 and CDR2: SGHAT, FQNNGV. Trimming took 8 bases from V and 4 from J, leaving 30 bases between them. The chain's CDR3 is CASGLQGHKVRFKGNTIYF. CDR3 sequence (DNA): TGTGCCAGCGGCCTTCAAGGACACAAGGTCCGATTCAAGGGAAACACCATATATTTT.

The CDR3 region is CASSDRQGSGTEAFF. The CDR3 nucleotides read TGTGCCAGCAGCGACAGACAGGGAAGTGGGACTGAAGCTTTCTTT. V is TRBV5-4 and J is TRBJ1-1; 7 positions match TRBD1. Trimming removed 4 bases from V and 5 bases from J; junction bases left unmatched: 11. The length of the CDR3 is 15 residues. Looked up from germline, CDR1 is SGHNT and CDR2 is YYREEE (reference sequence).